Each of the 20 T cell receptor beta chains below was sequenced from the same sample in a study of cytomegalovirus exposure and HLA in healthy donors. Amplification used 60 Vbeta primers and 13 Jbeta primers. TCRdb keeps only in-frame clones here, not all; method: immunoSEQ multiplex PCR. The data show approximately 150,000 clones, with around four fifths seen just once and about 3.4% held by the top ten. Sample: PBMCs. Receptors originate from a male donor in good health and CMV-seronegative.

In its sample, this clone was seen a few times. This chain links TRBV7-9 with TRBJ2-1, with unresolved D. This CDR3 comprises 14 residues. V was cut by 1 base and J by 8 bases, with 12 bases left in between. CDR1 is SEHNR and CDR2 is FQNEAQ in the germline V gene (reference sequence). CDR3 nucleotides: TGTGCCAGCAGCTTAGGGGCTACCTATGATGAGCAGTTCTTC. Its translation is CASSLGATYDEQFF. The whole variable domain, remainder taken from reference TRBV7-9 and TRBJ2-1, is DTGVSQNPRHKITKRGQNVTFRCDPISEHNRLYWYRQTLGQGPEFLTYFQNEAQLEKSRLLSDRFSAERPKGSFSTLEIQRTEQGDSAMYLCASSLGATYDEQFFGPGTRLTVL.

The chain recombines TRBV12-5 with TRBJ2-2; TRBD1 is a possible D gene (6 bases). V lost 6 bases, J lost 6 bases, and 11 bases lay in between. Looked up from germline, CDR1 is LGHNT and CDR2 is FRNRAP. The CDR3 extends over 13 amino acids. Here the CDR3 reads CASGLQGSGELFF. The DNA of the CDR3 is TGTGCTAGTGGACTACAGGGATCCGGGGAGCTGTTTTTT.

V and J are TRBV15 and TRBJ2-7; D not certain. The V gene's germline CDR1 is LNHNV and CDR2 YYDKDF (reference sequence). The CDR3 loop spans 16 amino acids. V lost 0 bases and J 5 bases, leaving 17 bases between the germline ends. CDR3 loop: CATSRDGNSALDEQYF. CDR3 bases: TGTGCCACCAGCAGAGATGGAAACAGTGCCTTGGACGAGCAGTACTTC.

This chain joins TRBV7-8 and TRBJ2-1; D is possibly TRBD2 (6 bases). Germline V gene lookup returns CDR1 SGHVS and CDR2 FQNEAQ. CDR3 size: 15 residues. V was trimmed by 5 bases and J by 8 bases, leaving 19 bases between them. The CDR3 loop is CASSTPGGISHEQFF. Written as DNA, the CDR3 is TGTGCCAGCAGCACCCCTGGGGGGATCTCCCATGAGCAGTTCTTC. Drawing the rest from reference TRBV7-8 and TRBJ2-1, the complete variable domain is GAGVSQSPRYKVAKRGQDVALRCDPISGHVSLFWYQQALGQGPEFLTYFQNEAQLDKSGLPSDRFFAERPEGSVSTLKIQRTQQEDSAVYLCASSTPGGISHEQFFGPGTRLTVL.

The chain recombines TRBV7-2 with TRBJ2-7, with 10 bases matching TRBD1. CDR1 and CDR2 from the germline V gene are SGHTA and FQGNSA. The CDR3 extends over 15 amino acids. V was pared by 5 bases and J by 1 base, with 5 bases of the junction left unmatched. In DNA, the CDR3 is TGTGCCAGCAGCCGTGACAGGGGGCGATCCTACGAGCAGTACTTC. Encoded protein: CASSRDRGRSYEQYF.

The sample holds one count of this clone. The chain employs TRBV4-1 and TRBJ2-1; 16 positions match TRBD2. Germline CDR1 MGHRA, CDR2 YSYEKL. V lost 3 bases and J lost 7; bases outside the gene matches: 6. CDR3 length: 17 residues. CDR3 sequence (DNA): TGCGCCAGCAGCCATCCGGGACTAGCGGGGGGGCCAAATGAGCAGTTCTTC. Amino acid sequence: CASSHPGLAGGPNEQFF.

This chain connects TRBV27 to TRBJ1-1; D uncertain. Germline lookup yields CDR1 MNHEY and CDR2 SMNVEV (reference sequence). The ends were cut back, 5 bases at V and 0 bases at J, with 7 bases in the middle. The CDR3 sequence is 13 residues long. CDR3 residues: CASSVQMNTEAFF. As DNA, the CDR3 is TGTGCCAGCAGTGTACAGATGAACACTGAAGCTTTCTTT.

The rearrangement links TRBV5-5 to TRBJ1-6; D not certain. This CDR3 has 14 amino acids. CDR1 and CDR2 from the germline V gene are SGHKS and YYEKEE (reference sequence). The V end was cut by 0 bases, the J end by 4 bases, with 5 bases between. For the CDR3, the DNA is TGTGCCAGCAGCTTGGCCGGTTATAATTCACCCCTCCACTTT. Its translation: CASSLAGYNSPLHF.

The rearrangement uses TRBV10-3 and TRBJ2-7; D is unclear. V lost 6 bases to trimming and J lost 3 bases, with 15 bases between them. This CDR3 is 14 amino acids long. Germline V lookup: CDR1 ENHRY, CDR2 SYGVKD. The CDR3 DNA sequence: TGTGCCATCAGCCTACTACTTTTCAGCTACGAGCAGTACTTC. It codes for CAISLLLFSYEQYF.

The chain combines TRBV4-3 with TRBJ2-3; D remains unclear. Germline V gene sequence: CDR1 LGHNA, CDR2 YSLEER. The CDR3 contains 17 residues. V was shortened by 0 bases and J by 3 bases, with 16 bases between the two germline ends. The CDR3 loop is CASSQDGWQVGTDTQYF. The CDR3 DNA reads TGCGCCAGCAGCCAAGATGGGTGGCAGGTTGGGACAGATACGCAGTATTTT.

The CDR3, as DNA: TGCGCCAGCAGCTTAAGTGGAAAACGACAGGGTAGGGAGACCCAGTACTTC. This codes for CASSLSGKRQGRETQYF. The chain combines TRBV5-1 with TRBJ2-5; 7 bases fit TRBD1. Germline V lookup: CDR1 SGHRS, CDR2 YFSETQ. The CDR3 runs 17 residues. The junction had 15 bases not matched to a gene; V was cut back by 2 bases and J by 5 bases.

The rearrangement joins TRBV18 to TRBJ1-4, with D unresolved. The germline V gene has CDR1 KGHSH and CDR2 LQKENI. V lost 5 bases, J lost 2 bases, and 15 bases lay in between. The CDR3 is 16 residues long. The DNA for the CDR3 is TGTGCCAGCTCAAGTGTTCGGTTTACGACTAATGAAAAACTGTTTTTT. It translates to CASSSVRFTTNEKLFF.

The V and J genes are TRBV9 and TRBJ2-1, with 10 positions matching TRBD2. Germline loops: CDR1 SGDLS, CDR2 YYNGEE. This CDR3 is 16 amino acids long. V shed 3 bases and J 6 bases; nucleotides not matched to a gene: 9. Here the CDR3 reads CASSGIGTSVSNEQFF. CDR3 bases: TGTGCCAGCAGCGGGATCGGGACTAGCGTTAGCAATGAGCAGTTCTTC.

The V call is TRBV25-1, the J call TRBJ2-1; tentative D call: TRBD2 (5 bases). CDR1 is MGHDK, CDR2 SYGVNS, per germline. The CDR3 length is 11 residues. Trimming pared 8 bases from V and 8 bases from J, leaving 10 bases between. The CDR3 DNA follows: TGTGCCAGCGTCCAGGAGGATGAGCAGTTCTTC. This codes for CASVQEDEQFF.

The chain combines TRBV10-3 with TRBJ2-1; 11 bases match TRBD2. The CDR3 runs 15 residues. V was clipped by 3 bases and J by 10 bases; unmatched bases: 8. CDR1 is ENHRY and CDR2 is SYGVKD in the germline V gene. The CDR3 coding sequence is TGTGCCATCAGTGATCCGGTAGCGGGAGGGCCCGAGCAGTTCTTC. This codes for CAISDPVAGGPEQFF.

With regard to this clone: Germline is not matched at one junction end, which may reflect a read error. The CDR3 is CASRQVFQLNTEAFF. CDR3 DNA sequence: TGCGCCAGCAGGCAAGTGTTCCAATTGAACACTGAAGCTTTCTTT. The chain joins TRBV4-1 to TRBJ1-1, with D unresolved. CDR1 is MGHRA and CDR2 is YSYEKL in the germline V gene. This CDR3 has 15 amino acids.

V usage is TRBV4-2 and J usage is TRBJ2-7; 8 nucleotides agree with TRBD1. The CDR3 length is 15 residues. CDR1 LGHNA and CDR2 YNFKEQ come from the germline V gene. The V gene end was trimmed by 2 bases and the J gene end by 1 base; junction bases not matched to a gene: 4. The CDR3 DNA reads TGTGCCAGCAGCCAAACGACAGGGGAATCCTACGAGCAGTACTTC. This translates into CASSQTTGESYEQYF.

The chain is built from TRBV2 and TRBJ1-5; D might be TRBD1 (6 bases). The germline CDR1 and CDR2 sequences are SNHLY and FYNNEI. The CDR3 spans 14 residues. Trimming took off 5 bases at V and 4 bases at J, with 12 bases between the two ends. The CDR3, as DNA: TGTGCCAGCAGTTCACAGGGTATTAATCAGCCCCAGCATTTT. This encodes CASSSQGINQPQHF.

The chain is built from TRBV28 and TRBJ2-7; D may be TRBD1 (6 bases). The CDR3 contains 12 residues. V lost 6 bases and J lost 6, with 12 bases in between. Per the germline V gene, CDR1 is MDHEN and CDR2 is SYDVKM. The CDR3 reads CASRPTGFEQYF. As DNA, the CDR3 is TGTGCCAGCAGACCAACAGGGTTCGAGCAGTACTTC.

This sequence joins TRBV13 and TRBJ1-1; TRBD1 aligns across 7 bases. The germline V gene encodes CDR1 PRHDT and CDR2 FYEKMQ (reference sequence). The CDR3 runs to 17 residues. The junction had 8 bases not matched to a gene; V was cut back by 1 base and J by 0 bases. CDR3 loop: CASSLEDRPAMNTEAFF. CDR3 coding DNA: TGTGCCAGCAGCTTAGAGGACAGGCCAGCCATGAACACTGAAGCTTTCTTT.